This TCR beta chain was found in a study of shared clonotypes between healthy human individuals. Genomic DNA of every subset was divided equally among multiple immunoSEQ plates. The repertoire was sequenced with immunoSEQ multiplex PCR; TCRdb's copy has only in-frame clones and lacks some. This table holds 500,000 or so clones, 90% to 96% found once. Study conclusions and caveats: Non-shared clonotypes displayed generation probabilities falling below those of clonotypes present in all four donors. Limitation of the genetic and exposure-history diversity represented came from the few donors.

This clone was counted once. What it recognizes is unknown. Germline V gives CDR1 SNHLY, CDR2 FYNNEI. The CDR3 runs to 17 residues. V was pared by 4 bases and J by 1 base, with 6 bases of the junction left unmatched. The sequenced sample consisted of naive CD4+ T cells sorted from blood. The subset was: CD45RA+ positively selected. The origin of this receptor is a woman aged 25-40 years in good health. The chain recombines TRBV2 with TRBJ2-1; 11 bases align to TRBD2. The CDR3 loop is CASSGRGLAVSYNEQFF. CDR3 nucleotide sequence: TGTGCCAGCAGTGGTCGGGGACTAGCGGTTTCCTACAATGAGCAGTTCTTC.